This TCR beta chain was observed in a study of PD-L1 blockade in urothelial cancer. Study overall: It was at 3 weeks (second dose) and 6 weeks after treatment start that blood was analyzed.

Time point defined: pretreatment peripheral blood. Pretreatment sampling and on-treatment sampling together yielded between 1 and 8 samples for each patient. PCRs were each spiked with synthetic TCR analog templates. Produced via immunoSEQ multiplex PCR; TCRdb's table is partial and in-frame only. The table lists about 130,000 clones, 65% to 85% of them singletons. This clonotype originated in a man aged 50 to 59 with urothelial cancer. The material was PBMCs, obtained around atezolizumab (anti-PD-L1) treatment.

In DNA, the CDR3 is TGCGCCAGCAGCGCACAGGGGTCTGGGAGCGCCATATATTTT. Protein sequence: CASSAQGSGSAIYF. This chain connects TRBV5-1 to TRBJ1-3; 7 bases are a match to TRBD1. The V and J ends lost 4 bases and 11 bases, in that order; junction bases with no gene match: 12. The germline CDR1 and CDR2 sequences are SGHRS and YFSETQ. This CDR3 comprises 14 residues.